The next 32 T cell receptor beta chains were all read from a single sample in a study of blood T cell repertoires in COVID-19. Profiling relied on immunoSEQ multiplex PCR, and the TCRdb table lists in-frame clones only, not all of them. The sample lists roughly 250,000 clones, about four fifths seen once, with 4% to 5.5% in the top ten. The sample was peripheral blood. The source is a man aged 50 to 59 with active or convalescent COVID-19.

V usage is TRBV2 and J usage is TRBJ2-5; 13 bases match TRBD2. Trimming at V came to 6 bases and at J to 3 bases, leaving 4 bases not matched to a gene. The CDR3 covers 15 residues. Germline V gene data show CDR1 as SNHLY and CDR2 as FYNNEI. CDR3 nucleotide sequence: TGTGCCAGCAGATCCGGGACTAGCGGGGAAGAGACCCAGTACTTC. It yields the protein CASRSGTSGEETQYF.

The chain uses TRBV2 and TRBJ2-6, with no clear D. This CDR3 spans 14 amino acids. Between the trimmed V and J ends, which lost 4 bases and 2 bases, there was a span of 6 bases. Looked up from germline, CDR1 is SNHLY and CDR2 is FYNNEI. CDR3 residues: CASSGQAGANVLTF. The DNA for the CDR3 is TGTGCCAGCAGTGGGCAGGCTGGGGCCAACGTCCTGACTTTC.

The chain uses TRBV15 and TRBJ2-3; tentatively, D is TRBD1 (6 bases). Germline CDR1 LNHNV, CDR2 YYDKDF (reference sequence). The CDR3 length is 15 residues. V was cut by 3 bases and J by 7 bases, with 17 bases left in between. CDR3 DNA: TGTGCCACCAGCAGGTCCGGGCAGGGGTCGAATACGCAGTATTTT. It codes for CATSRSGQGSNTQYF.

This chain connects TRBV24-1 to TRBJ1-1, with 9 positions matching TRBD1. The germline gives CDR1 KGHDR, CDR2 SFDVKD. V was pared by 7 bases and J by 0 bases, with 5 bases of the junction left unmatched. This CDR3 has 15 amino acids. CDR3 sequence reads: CATRGTGSVNTEAFF. CDR3 sequence (DNA): TGTGCCACCAGGGGGACAGGGAGTGTGAACACTGAAGCTTTCTTT.

The rearrangement joins TRBV28 to TRBJ2-2, with D possibly matching TRBD1 (5 bases). Germline loops: CDR1 MDHEN, CDR2 SYDVKM. The CDR3 has 13 residues. The V end lost 8 bases, the J end lost 3 bases, and 10 bases lay between the germline ends. The CDR3 loop reads CASLRGHTGELFF. Written as DNA, the CDR3 is TGTGCCAGCCTTAGGGGTCACACCGGGGAGCTGTTTTTT.

A few counts support this clone. The J gene is TRBJ2-1, the V gene TRBV29-1; D is perhaps TRBD2 (6 bases). Germline V gene lookup returns CDR1 SQVTM and CDR2 ANQGSEA. Between the trimmed V and J ends, which lost 5 bases and 7 bases, there was a span of 18 bases. The CDR3 is made up of 14 amino acids. The CDR3: CSVRKTLAGNEQFF. CDR3 DNA: TGCAGCGTTCGAAAGACTCTGGCGGGGAATGAGCAGTTCTTC.

The chain has TRBV19 and TRBJ2-5; weak D call: TRBD1 (6 bases). In germline, CDR1 is LNHDA, CDR2 SQIVND (reference sequence). The CDR3 contains 15 residues. V lost 3 bases and J 5 bases, leaving 16 bases between the germline ends. CDR3 nucleotides: TGTGCCAGTAGTATGATGGGGGCCGAGGTGGAGACCCAGTACTTC. Its translation: CASSMMGAEVETQYF. Filled out from reference TRBV19 and TRBJ2-5, the complete variable domain reads DGGITQSPKYLFRKEGQNVTLSCEQNLNHDAMYWYRQDPGQGLRLIYYSQIVNDFQKGDIAEGYSVSREKKESFPLTVTSAQKNPTAFYLCASSMMGAEVETQYFGPGTRLLVL.

The CDR3 reads CARSGRDRVEKLFF. The CDR3 DNA sequence: TGTGCCAGAAGCGGCCGGGACAGGGTTGAAAAACTGTTTTTT. The V call is TRBV5-3, the J call TRBJ1-4, with 9 bases identical to TRBD1. TRBV5-3 falls under the ORF class, with uncertain function. The CDR3 runs to 14 residues. J lost 7 bases, V lost 4 bases, and 5 bases had no gene match.

The CDR3 bases are TGCGCCAGCAGCGGCCAGGGCCTCTATGGCTACACCTTC. As protein: CASSGQGLYGYTF. The chain carries TRBV5-1 and TRBJ1-2; D may be TRBD1 (5 bases). Per the germline V gene, CDR1 is SGHRS and CDR2 is YFSETQ. The V end lost 4 bases, the J end lost 4 bases, and 11 bases lay between the germline ends. The CDR3 sequence is 13 residues long.

This sequence joins TRBV2 and TRBJ1-3; the D is unclear. The CDR3 is 15 amino acids. V was shortened by 6 bases and J by 4 bases, with 16 bases between the two germline ends. Germline V gene sequence: CDR1 SNHLY, CDR2 FYNNEI. The CDR3 is CASSRDASAGNTIYF. The DNA for the CDR3 is TGTGCCAGCAGCAGAGACGCGAGCGCGGGAAACACCATATATTTT.

This chain connects TRBV5-1 to TRBJ2-2, with D perhaps TRBD2 (5 bases). The CDR3 has 16 residues. Trimming shortened V by 3 bases and J by 3 bases, and 15 bases separated the two germline ends. Germline CDR1 is SGHRS and CDR2 is YFSETQ. CDR3 bases: TGCGCCAGCAGCTCCCGAGAGGGCACGTACACCGGGGAGCTGTTTTTT. It specifies CASSSREGTYTGELFF. Full variable domain (remainder filled in from reference TRBV5-1 and TRBJ2-2): KAGVTQTPRYLIKTRGQQVTLSCSPISGHRSVSWYQQTPGQGLQFLFEYFSETQRNKGNFPGRFSGRQFSNSRSEMNVSTLELGDSALYLCASSSREGTYTGELFFGEGSRLTVL.

The rearrangement links TRBV7-3 to TRBJ2-2, with 7 positions matching TRBD1. The CDR3 is 16 amino acids. Per germline, CDR1 SGHTA and CDR2 FQGTGA. V trimming: 5 bases; J trimming: 2 bases; junction bases outside the gene matches: 8. The CDR3 bases are TGTGCCAGCAGCCCCCGAGGGGGCTCAAACACCGGGGAGCTGTTTTTT. Translated: CASSPRGGSNTGELFF.

J is TRBJ1-2 and V is TRBV5-1; 9 bases match TRBD1. V shed 7 bases and J 7 bases; nucleotides not matched to a gene: 5. CDR1 and CDR2 (germline): SGHRS, YFSETQ. The CDR3 spans 12 residues. The CDR3 sequence is CASGDRAGGYTF. CDR3 coding DNA: TGCGCCAGCGGGGACAGGGCGGGTGGCTACACCTTC.

This clone was detected a few times. The gene calls are TRBV6-5 and TRBJ1-1; D gene uncertain. With 6 bases removed from V and 0 bases from J, the gap between germline ends came to 11 bases. CDR1 is MNHEY and CDR2 is SVGAGI in the germline V gene. The CDR3 length is 14 residues. The CDR3 sequence is CASSPQFMNTEAFF. DNA of the CDR3: TGTGCCAGCAGCCCCCAGTTCATGAACACTGAAGCTTTCTTT.

This sequence joins TRBV29-1 and TRBJ2-7; 7 positions agree with TRBD1. V gave up 6 bases and J gave up 2 bases; unmatched junction bases: 4. Germline CDR1 SQVTM, CDR2 ANQGSEA. This CDR3 region has 12 residues. The CDR3 reads CSVGTVTYEQYF. CDR3 in DNA: TGCAGCGTAGGGACAGTCACCTACGAGCAGTACTTC.

This sequence joins TRBV19 and TRBJ2-7, with D possibly matching TRBD1 (6 bases). Germline V CDR1 and CDR2: LNHDA, SQIVND (reference sequence). V was trimmed by 7 bases and J by 0 bases, leaving 16 bases between them. This CDR3 has 15 amino acids. The CDR3 protein is CASNPRTDSSYEQYF. CDR3 sequence (DNA): TGTGCCAGTAACCCCAGGACAGATAGCTCCTACGAGCAGTACTTC. The variable domain in full, with the rest retrieved from reference TRBV19 and TRBJ2-7, is DGGITQSPKYLFRKEGQNVTLSCEQNLNHDAMYWYRQDPGQGLRLIYYSQIVNDFQKGDIAEGYSVSREKKESFPLTVTSAQKNPTAFYLCASNPRTDSSYEQYFGPGTRLTVT.

Points on this clone: Other DNA sequences in this specimen translate into the identical CDR3. J is TRBJ2-7 and V is TRBV7-2; 9 nucleotides line up with TRBD2. Germline trimming cut 1 base from V and 1 base from J; bases unmatched to any gene: 2. Per germline, CDR1 SGHTA and CDR2 FQGNSA. The CDR3 spans 15 residues. This chain's CDR3 is CASSLGAGGSYEQYF. CDR3 sequence (DNA): TGTGCCAGCAGCTTAGGAGCGGGGGGTTCCTACGAGCAGTACTTC.

This rearrangement joins TRBV5-8 to TRBJ1-2, with a possible D match to TRBD1 (5 bases). In germline, CDR1 is SGHTS, CDR2 YDEGEE. Trimming left V 2 bases short and J 6 bases short, with 17 bases between. There are 15 residues in the CDR3. The CDR3 DNA follows: TGTGCCAGCAGCTTCTTCGCCCAAGGACAAAATGGCTACACCTTC. As protein: CASSFFAQGQNGYTF.

The chain is built from TRBV7-2 and TRBJ2-3; 8 bases match TRBD2. The junction had 10 bases not matched to a gene; V was cut back by 0 bases and J by 5 bases. Germline CDR1 reads SGHTA; CDR2 reads FQGNSA. The length of the CDR3 is 17 residues. The CDR3 protein is CASSLAGLAGSLDTQYF. CDR3 nucleotides: TGTGCCAGCAGCTTAGCGGGATTAGCGGGGAGTTTAGATACGCAGTATTTT.

The rearrangement joins TRBV19 to TRBJ1-1; 7 nucleotides match TRBD1. Losses at the gene ends were 8 bases for V and 8 bases for J; bases not matched to a gene: 5. The CDR3 has 11 amino acids. Germline V CDR1 and CDR2: LNHDA, SQIVND (reference sequence). As DNA, the CDR3 is TGTGCCAGTGTCGACAGGGTGGAAGCTTTCTTT. Translated: CASVDRVEAFF.

This sequence joins TRBV28 and TRBJ2-5; 9 nucleotides align to TRBD1. CDR3 size: 13 residues. CDR1 is MDHEN, CDR2 SYDVKM, per germline. The J segment lost 4 bases and the V segment lost 6 bases, leaving 3 bases of the junction unmatched. This chain's CDR3 is CASRGDRAETQYF. The DNA of the CDR3 is TGTGCCAGCAGGGGGGACAGGGCAGAGACCCAGTACTTC.

CDR3 amino acids: CASNPDRASYGYTF. The CDR3 region has the DNA TGTGCCAGCAATCCGGACAGGGCGTCCTATGGCTACACCTTC. The chain recombines TRBV21-1 with TRBJ1-2; the table assigns TRBD1, which was not confirmed against the DNA. TRBV21-1 corresponds to a pseudogene. This CDR3 is built from 14 residues.

The chain uses TRBV2 and TRBJ1-5; 9 bases fit TRBD1. The CDR3 loop spans 15 amino acids. V lost 2 bases to trimming and J lost 7 bases; unmatched junction nucleotides: 6. Germline V lookup: CDR1 SNHLY, CDR2 FYNNEI. CDR3 in amino acids: CASSERDRVLQPQHF. In DNA, the CDR3 is TGTGCCAGCAGTGAAAGGGACAGGGTCCTACAGCCCCAGCATTTT.

V usage is TRBV5-8 and J usage is TRBJ1-4; 7 bases are a match to TRBD1. V dropped 0 bases and J dropped 0; count of bases not matched to a gene: 5. Germline CDR1 reads SGHTS; CDR2 reads YDEGEE. CDR3 length: 17 residues. In DNA form, the CDR3 reads TGTGCCAGCAGCTTGGGAGGGGGCGCGGCAACTAATGAAAAACTGTTTTTT. This encodes CASSLGGGAATNEKLFF.

The rearrangement uses TRBV19 and TRBJ2-3, with 9 bases fitting TRBD2. Trimming cost V 3 bases and J 2 bases; bases outside gene matches: 3. CDR1 LNHDA and CDR2 SQIVND come from the germline V gene (reference sequence). This CDR3 contains 15 residues. Written as DNA, the CDR3 is TGTGCCAGTAGTATTGCGGGGGGGTACACAGATACGCAGTATTTT. This encodes CASSIAGGYTDTQYF.

This chain joins TRBV6-5 and TRBJ1-2; unclear D gene. The CDR3 covers 11 residues. Trimming took off 4 bases at V and 12 bases at J, with 12 bases between the two ends. The germline gives CDR1 MNHEY, CDR2 SVGAGI. The CDR3 loop reads CASSLPGAHTF. The DNA of the CDR3 is TGTGCCAGCAGTTTACCGGGAGCCCACACCTTC.

This rearrangement joins TRBV10-3 to TRBJ1-1, with 7 nucleotides matching TRBD1. CDR1 is ENHRY and CDR2 is SYGVKD in the germline V gene. The CDR3 has 15 residues. With V trimmed by 4 bases and J by 0 bases, 5 bases remained unmatched. CDR3 in DNA: TGTGCCATCAGTGGCCAGGGGGGCCTGAACACTGAAGCTTTCTTT. Its protein is CAISGQGGLNTEAFF.

The V and J genes are TRBV30 and TRBJ1-3, with D maybe TRBD1 (5 bases). Germline CDR1 reads GTSNPN; CDR2 reads SVGIG (reference sequence). The CDR3 runs to 13 residues. The V end lost 0 bases, the J end lost 4 bases, and 7 bases lay between the germline ends. The CDR3 DNA reads as TGTGCCTGGAGTGTACAGGCCGGAAACACCATATATTTT. Translation: CAWSVQAGNTIYF.

Details on this clone: One junction end does not reproduce the germline sequence, and a read error may be involved. The chain is built from TRBV15 and TRBJ1-2; tentative D call: TRBD1 (5 bases). Per the germline V gene, CDR1 is LNHNV and CDR2 is YYDKDF (reference sequence). The CDR3 contains 13 residues. The CDR3 is CATSSPRQGISHF. Written as DNA, the CDR3 is TGTGCCACCAGCAGCCCTCGGCAGGGCATTTCTCACTTC.

This rearrangement joins TRBV18 to TRBJ1-2; D gene ambiguous. V lost 1 base to trimming and J lost 6 bases, with 9 bases between them. Germline assignment: CDR1 KGHSH and CDR2 LQKENI. CDR3 length equals 13 residues. CDR3 loop: CASSPLSGDGYTF. The CDR3 DNA reads TGTGCCAGCTCACCACTTTCCGGGGATGGCTACACCTTC. Filled out from reference TRBV18 and TRBJ1-2, the complete variable domain reads NAGVMQNPRHLVRRRGQEARLRCSPMKGHSHVYWYRQLPEEGLKFMVYLQKENIIDESGMPKERFSAEFPKEGPSILRIQQVVRGDSAAYFCASSPLSGDGYTFGSGTRLTVV.

V and J are TRBV7-7 and TRBJ2-7; a weak D match, TRBD1 (6 bases). V was pared by 5 bases and J by 2 bases, with 13 bases between. The CDR3 loop spans 14 amino acids. Germline V CDR1 and CDR2: SSHAT, FNYEAQ (reference sequence). CDR3 nucleotide sequence: TGTGCCAGCAGCCCGGACAGACCCCCCTACGAGCAGTACTTC. As protein: CASSPDRPPYEQYF.

This clone was counted between two and nine times. The gene calls are TRBV6-7 and TRBJ2-1, with D possibly TRBD2 on 6 matching bases. TRBV6-7 falls under the ORF class, with uncertain function. The CDR3 contains 12 residues. Trimming left V 8 bases short and J 9 bases short, with 14 bases between. CDR3 region: CASETPGVEQFF. The CDR3, as DNA: TGTGCCAGCGAGACTCCGGGAGTTGAGCAGTTCTTC.